The clone carrying this T cell receptor (beta chain) was counted only a few times. Its antigen is currently unknown. The data originate from a study of T-cell memory formation after mild COVID-19. As for the study in general: Largely donor-specific sequence clusters came from two donors. General study points: Still unconfirmed is whether the second-wave clones peaking on day 37 recognized SARS-CoV-2. Pre-infection memory already had some responding clones, implying cross-reactive memory joined.

One entry per CDR3 protein results from TCRdb running MiXCR on the 5' RACE reads. The sample includes 250,000 to 350,000 distinct CDR3 sequences, roughly 16% seen only once; the top ten take approximately 25%. The CDR3 is 12 amino acids. The V end lost 6 bases, the J end lost 9 bases, and 9 bases lay between the germline ends. CDR1 is LNHDA and CDR2 is SQIVND in the germline V gene (reference sequence). The chain has TRBV19 and TRBJ1-6, with D possibly TRBD1 on 5 matching bases. The clonotype was recovered from a man aged 18-30 years who had mild COVID-19 (a few samples of this study predate the infection). Cell type and time point are not known. The sample comprised PBMCs or a T cell subset sorted from them (not recorded which). CDR3 sequence: CASSAGFSPLHF. The CDR3 DNA is TGTGCCAGTAGCGCAGGGTTTTCACCCCTCCACTTT.